This T cell receptor (beta chain) emerged from a study of cytomegalovirus exposure and HLA in healthy donors. The donors (healthy individuals) were bone marrow donors. At the time of sampling, donors were nominally healthy, though unrecorded immune exposures were likely. This CDR3 has 17 residues. Germline loops: CDR1 MGHRA, CDR2 YSYEKL. The V and J ends lost 1 base and 0 bases respectively, with 16 bases between them. The PCR made use of 60 Vbeta and 13 Jbeta primers. TCRdb's table, derived via immunoSEQ multiplex PCR, lists solely in-frame clones and lacks some. In the table there are about 160,000 clones, just under 80% of which are singletons.

This rearrangement joins TRBV4-1 to TRBJ2-7, with D perhaps matching TRBD1 (7 bases). Sequenced: PBMCs. This clonotype was obtained from a woman between 50 and 59 years old in good health and CMV-seropositive. CDR3 amino acids: CASSQGTPGDSSYEQYF. The CDR3 nucleotides are TGCGCCAGCAGCCAAGGTACACCGGGGGACAGCTCCTACGAGCAGTACTTC.